The present T cell receptor beta chain was sequenced within a study of blood T cell repertoires in COVID-19 (dated by TCRdb to the early 2020s). Broadly, across the study: Collaborator samples came from the United States, Italy and Spain and covered acute and convalescent phases of COVID-19. The prospective study material was composed of cDNA or gDNA derived from T cells, B-cell-depleted T cells, or PBMCs. The dataset comprised deeply sampled blood TCRbeta repertoires from subjects exposed to, actively infected with, or recovered from COVID-19. The repertoires were released in a freely available public database intended as a resource for research on the immune response to SARS-CoV-2. The samples were drawn from the first 160 participants of the ongoing ImmuneRACE study and from over 950 subjects provided by 6 global collaborators. Nearly every sample came with metadata listing a de-identified subject ID, COVID-19 status, age in years and sex. Where HLA class I and class II types were available, the types were taken from metadata supplied by the sample provider, not from assay-based typing. Study-wide conclusions, independent of this receptor: The quantity of clinical and demographic metadata differed by source and by participant and was supplied without curation.

The germline V gene specifies SGHTA as CDR1 and FQGTGA as CDR2. The CDR3 starts with the cysteine, ends with the phenylalanine, and has 15 residues. Of the read, only the CDR3 DNA is kept; its 45 bases are in frame from base 1. Relative to germline, V is missing 5 bases and J is missing 3 bases, with 7 bases of the junction outside any gene match. TCRbeta CDR3 regions were amplified from genomic DNA by means of the immunoSEQ Assay, a bias-controlled multiplex PCR. Per the authors' processing: The number of nucleated cells in each sample was estimated by amplification of reference gene primers within the assay. To quantify the absolute abundance of each unique TCRbeta CDR3 rearrangement, sequence reads were collapsed and filtered. For each sample, productive Simpson clonality was calculated by taking the square root of Simpson's diversity index across productive rearrangements. What TCRdb holds here is the immuneACCESS table cut down to in-frame rearrangements. Part of the clones is not present; checked against another copy, under half of the missing clones reflect an unresolved V gene, and the others are unexplained. V and J calls and clone size follow that table, whereas D and trimming were derived from the DNA. The sample table holds 350,000 or so clones, of which 65% to 90% were seen once. Jointly, the top ten make up around 4% of the sample.

Participants in the prospective study were aged about 18 to 90 years, lived in 20 to 25 United States geographic areas, and enrolled through a virtual design. To assign participants to cohorts, the prospective study relied on clinical history that participants themselves reported in a screening survey and a study questionnaire. In the prospective study, mobile phlebotomists collected whole blood, serum and a nasopharyngeal or oropharyngeal swab from each participant. Participants in the prospective study had the option to provide additional blood draws and questionnaires over an approximately two-month period. Before DNA extraction, prospective study blood samples were shipped either frozen or at room temperature. About this clone itself: No cognate antigen has been identified for it. Base quality data are lacking; no much larger clone is found one base away.

Recombination joined TRBV7-3 with TRBJ2-3, and 8 bases in between align with TRBD1. The sequence was collected from a woman aged 35 to 49 with acute COVID-19. Input material: PBMCs or T cells enriched from blood (not recorded which). The CDR3 region: CASSLDRGGTDTQYF. The DNA sequence is TGTGCCAGCAGCCTCGACAGGGGCGGTACAGATACGCAGTATTTT.